The T cell receptor beta chain described here comes from a study of blood T cell repertoires in COVID-19. Clones were sequenced by immunoSEQ multiplex PCR, and TCRdb holds only the in-frame ones, with some missing. The table shows 250,000 to 350,000 clones, with about nine tenths occurring only once. Germline assignment: CDR1 KGHDR and CDR2 SFDVKD. The CDR3 is 11 residues long. V lost 6 bases and J 6 bases, leaving 8 bases between the germline ends. This clone was observed once. Sequences were obtained from peripheral blood. The chain couples TRBV24-1 to TRBJ2-7; the D is unclear. The sequence derives from a woman in her 30s with COVID-19, enrolled during active disease. The CDR3 DNA sequence: TGTGCCACCAGTTGGTCGGGCGAGCAGTACTTC. Translating gives CATSWSGEQYF.